Below are 4 T cell receptor beta chains sequenced from a single sample in a study of blood T cell repertoires in COVID-19. This table comes from immunoSEQ multiplex PCR, and its TCRdb copy is limited to in-frame clones, with some not included. The repertoire holds 350,000 to 450,000 clones, with over 75% as singletons. Specimen: PBMCs or T cells enriched from blood (not recorded which). Receptor source: a woman between 18 and 29 years old who had been exposed to COVID-19.

The genes are TRBV28 and TRBJ1-4, with 8 nucleotides matching TRBD1. Germline values: CDR1 MDHEN, CDR2 SYDVKM. V lost 1 base to trimming and J lost 10 bases; unmatched junction nucleotides: 11. The CDR3 is 16 residues long. CDR3 sequence (DNA): TGTGCCAGCAGTTTATCCCCCGGACAGGGTTGGGGAAAACTGTTTTTT. This encodes CASSLSPGQGWGKLFF.

The chain carries TRBV15 and TRBJ1-5; TRBD1 is a possible D gene (5 bases). CDR3 size: 16 residues. Trimming took 0 bases from V and 6 from J, leaving 15 bases between them. Germline CDR1 is LNHNV and CDR2 is YYDKDF (reference sequence). CDR3 residues: CATSREGGSSGQPQHF. The CDR3 DNA reads as TGTGCCACCAGCAGAGAGGGGGGGTCGTCTGGTCAGCCCCAGCATTTT. Together with reference TRBV15 and TRBJ1-5, the CDR3 gives the full variable domain: DAMVIQNPRYQVTQFGKPVTLSCSQTLNHNVMYWYQQKSSQAPKLLFHYYDKDFNNEADTPDNFQSRRPNTSFCFLDIRSPGLGDTAMYLCATSREGGSSGQPQHFGDGTRLSIL.

This clone was detected only once. The chain employs TRBV4-2 and TRBJ2-5; D possibly corresponds to TRBD2 (5 bases). This CDR3 is built from 15 residues. Deletions cut 4 bases from V and 5 bases from J, with 17 bases between. In germline, CDR1 is LGHNA, CDR2 YNFKEQ. The CDR3 region is CASSPTLATGETQYF. The CDR3 nucleotides read TGTGCCAGCAGCCCGACCCTAGCTACGGGGGAGACCCAGTACTTC.

The V and J genes are TRBV18 and TRBJ2-5; 9 bases are a match to TRBD2. Germline V lookup: CDR1 KGHSH, CDR2 LQKENI. V gave up 6 bases and J gave up 5 bases; unmatched junction bases: 4. CDR3 length: 13 residues. CDR3: CASSPGLAETQYF. CDR3 coding DNA: TGTGCCAGCTCCCCGGGACTAGCCGAGACCCAGTACTTC.